This is a list of T cell receptor beta chains from one sample in a study of PD-1 blockade in classical Hodgkin lymphoma. The method was immunoSEQ multiplex PCR; TCRdb's version includes in-frame clones alone and lacks a portion of them. The repertoire holds around 100,000 clones, approximately 90% seen once, with 2.9% in the top ten. The sequences come from peripheral blood mononuclear cells (PBMCs), collected before the fourth cycle of nivolumab. These receptors originate from a human donor with classical Hodgkin lymphoma. CDR3s include the opening cysteine and the closing phenylalanine or tryptophan. A D gene is named only where the DNA matches it firmly. Size values are once, few and many counts, or a class for expanded clones, and some rows have none.

v_gene: TRBV10-3; d_gene: .; j_gene: TRBJ1-1; abundance: few; CDR3aa: CAISTQVNTEAFF; CDR3nt: TGTGCCATCAGTACGCAGGTGAACACTGAAGCTTTCTTT
v_gene: TRBV4-3; d_gene: .; j_gene: TRBJ1-1; abundance: few; CDR3aa: CASSLREVNTEAFF; CDR3nt: TGCGCCAGCAGCCTCAGGGAAGTGAACACTGAAGCTTTCTTT
v_gene: TRBV2; d_gene: .; j_gene: TRBJ1-5; abundance: .; CDR3aa: CASSTQGLNQPQHF; CDR3nt: TGTGCCAGCAGTACACAGGGACTCAATCAGCCCCAGCATTTT
v_gene: TRBV27; d_gene: .; j_gene: TRBJ1-1; abundance: .; CDR3aa: CASSGGLNTEAFF; CDR3nt: TGTGCCAGCAGTGGGGGGCTGAACACTGAAGCTTTCTTT
v_gene: TRBV9; d_gene: .; j_gene: TRBJ2-1; abundance: .; CDR3aa: CASSVPGTTTYNEQFF; CDR3nt: TGTGCCAGCAGCGTACCCGGGACAACTACCTACAATGAGCAGTTCTTC
v_gene: TRBV7-6; d_gene: .; j_gene: TRBJ2-7; abundance: .; CDR3aa: CASSPDGRSSYEQYF; CDR3nt: TGTGCCAGCAGCCCAGATGGTCGTAGCTCCTACGAGCAGTACTTC
v_gene: TRBV4-3; d_gene: .; j_gene: TRBJ1-2; abundance: .; CDR3aa: CASSQVFGRDPTPRGGYTF; CDR3nt: TGCGCCAGCAGCCAAGTTTTTGGGCGAGACCCAACACCCCGGGGGGGCTACACCTTC
v_gene: TRBV6-1; d_gene: .; j_gene: TRBJ1-4; abundance: .; CDR3aa: CASRGVGKEKLFF; CDR3nt: TGTGCCAGCAGGGGGGTGGGTAAAGAAAAACTGTTTTTT
v_gene: TRBV2; d_gene: .; j_gene: TRBJ1-3; abundance: .; CDR3aa: CASSAADRLGNTIYF; CDR3nt: TGTGCCAGCAGCGCCGCCGACAGGTTGGGAAACACCATATATTTT
v_gene: TRBV9; d_gene: .; j_gene: TRBJ2-3; abundance: .; CDR3aa: CASSVARGTDTQYF; CDR3nt: TGTGCCAGCAGCGTAGCGCGGGGTACAGATACGCAGTATTTT
v_gene: TRBV10-2; d_gene: TRBD2; j_gene: TRBJ2-7; abundance: .; CDR3aa: CASSADSGGHTTYEQYF; CDR3nt: TGCGCCAGCAGTGCTGATAGCGGGGGACATACTACCTACGAGCAGTACTTC
v_gene: TRBV5-6; d_gene: .; j_gene: TRBJ1-1; abundance: .; CDR3aa: CASSIWNTEAFF; CDR3nt: TGTGCCAGCAGCATCTGGAACACTGAAGCTTTCTTT
v_gene: TRBV19; d_gene: .; j_gene: TRBJ2-7; abundance: .; CDR3aa: CASSIPLKPYEQYF; CDR3nt: TGTGCCAGTAGTATACCGCTTAAACCCTACGAGCAGTACTTC